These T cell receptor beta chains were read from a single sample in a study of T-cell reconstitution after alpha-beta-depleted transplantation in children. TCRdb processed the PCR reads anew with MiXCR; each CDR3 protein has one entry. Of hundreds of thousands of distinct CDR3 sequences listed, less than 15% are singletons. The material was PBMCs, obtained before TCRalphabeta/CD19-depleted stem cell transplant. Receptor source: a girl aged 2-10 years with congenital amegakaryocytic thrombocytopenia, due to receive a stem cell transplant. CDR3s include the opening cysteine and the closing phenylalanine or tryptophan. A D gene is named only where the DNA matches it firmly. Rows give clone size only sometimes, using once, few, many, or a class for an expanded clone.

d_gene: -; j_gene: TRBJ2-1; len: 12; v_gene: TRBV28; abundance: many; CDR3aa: CASTRFPNEQFF; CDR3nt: TGTGCCAGCACGCGGTTTCCCAATGAGCAGTTCTTC
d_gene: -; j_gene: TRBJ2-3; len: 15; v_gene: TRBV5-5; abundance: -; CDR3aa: CASSSRSASTDTQYF; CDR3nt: TGTGCCAGCAGCTCAAGGAGCGCCAGCACAGATACGCAGTATTTT
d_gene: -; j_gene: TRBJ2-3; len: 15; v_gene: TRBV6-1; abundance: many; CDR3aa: CATLGLPGSTDTQYF; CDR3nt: TGTGCCACCCTCGGACTACCCGGATCCACAGATACGCAGTATTTT
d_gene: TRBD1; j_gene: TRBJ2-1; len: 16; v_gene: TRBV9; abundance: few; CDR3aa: CASSPTGQGGGSEQFF; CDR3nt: TGTGCCAGCAGCCCCACAGGACAGGGTGGTGGGAGTGAGCAGTTCTTC
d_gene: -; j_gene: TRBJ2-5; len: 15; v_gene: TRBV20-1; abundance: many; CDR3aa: CSARVAGRTQETQYF; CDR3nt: TGCAGTGCTAGAGTCGCGGGACGCACTCAAGAGACCCAGTACTTC
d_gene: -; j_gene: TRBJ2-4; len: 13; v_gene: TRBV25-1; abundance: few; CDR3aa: CASSEYGTSIQYF; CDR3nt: TGTGCCAGCAGTGAATACGGGACAAGCATTCAGTACTTC
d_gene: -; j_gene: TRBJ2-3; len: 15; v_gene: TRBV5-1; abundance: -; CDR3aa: CASSNRVASRDTQYF; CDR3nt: TGCGCCAGCAGCAACCGAGTAGCTAGTAGAGATACGCAGTATTTT
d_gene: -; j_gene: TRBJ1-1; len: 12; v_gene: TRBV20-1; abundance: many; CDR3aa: CSARWQGREAFF; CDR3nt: TGCAGTGCTAGATGGCAGGGCCGTGAAGCTTTCTTT
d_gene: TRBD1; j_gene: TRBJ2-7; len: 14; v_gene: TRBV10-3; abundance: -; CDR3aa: CAISERDRGYEQYF; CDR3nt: TGTGCCATCAGTGAGCGGGACAGGGGCTACGAGCAGTACTTC
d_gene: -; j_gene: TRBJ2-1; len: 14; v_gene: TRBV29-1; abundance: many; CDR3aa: CSVGALAFNNEQFF; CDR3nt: TGCAGCGTTGGGGCCTTAGCGTTTAACAATGAGCAGTTCTTC
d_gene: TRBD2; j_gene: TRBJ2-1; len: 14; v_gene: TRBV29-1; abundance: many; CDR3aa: CSVVTSGNHNEQFF; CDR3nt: TGCAGCGTGGTGACTAGCGGGAACCACAATGAGCAGTTCTTC
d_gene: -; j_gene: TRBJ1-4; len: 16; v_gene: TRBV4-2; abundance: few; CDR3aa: CASSDIDRGGVKNCFF; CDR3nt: -
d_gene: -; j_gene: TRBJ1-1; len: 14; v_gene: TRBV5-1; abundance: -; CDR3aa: CASTLGELNTEAFF; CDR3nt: TGCGCCAGCACCCTAGGGGAACTTAACACTGAAGCTTTCTTT
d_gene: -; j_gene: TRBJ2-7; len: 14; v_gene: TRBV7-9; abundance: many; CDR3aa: CASSFVSSSYEQYF; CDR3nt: TGTGCCAGCAGCTTCGTGTCGAGCTCCTACGAGCAGTACTTC
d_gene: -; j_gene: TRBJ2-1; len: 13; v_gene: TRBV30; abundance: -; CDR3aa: CAASNSSYNEQFF; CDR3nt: TGTGCCGCCTCAAATAGCTCCTACAATGAGCAGTTCTTC
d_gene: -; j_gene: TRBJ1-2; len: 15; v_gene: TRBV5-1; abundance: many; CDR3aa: CASGTSDKVDYGYTF; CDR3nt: TGCGCCAGCGGCACATCCGACAAGGTGGACTATGGCTACACCTTC
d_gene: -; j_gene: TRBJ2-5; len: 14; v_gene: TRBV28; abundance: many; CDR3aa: CASSFSEDQETQYF; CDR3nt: TGTGCCAGCAGCTTCTCGGAGGACCAAGAGACCCAGTACTTC
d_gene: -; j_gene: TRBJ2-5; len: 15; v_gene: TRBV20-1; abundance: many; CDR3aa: CSAPPGVRGEETQYF; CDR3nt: TGCAGTGCTCCTCCCGGGGTACGGGGTGAAGAGACCCAGTACTTC
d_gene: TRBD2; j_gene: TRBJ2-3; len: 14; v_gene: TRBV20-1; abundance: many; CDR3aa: CSAKLAGDTDTQYF; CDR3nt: TGCAGTGCTAAGCTAGCGGGAGACACAGATACGCAGTATTTT
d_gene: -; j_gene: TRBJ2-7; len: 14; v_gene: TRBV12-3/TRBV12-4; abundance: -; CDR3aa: CASSLVSRDYEQYF; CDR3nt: TGTGCCAGCAGTTTAGTCTCGCGGGACTACGAGCAGTACTTC
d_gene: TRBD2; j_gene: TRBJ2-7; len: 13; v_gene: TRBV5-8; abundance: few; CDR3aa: CASHKRERYEQYF; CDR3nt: TGTGCCAGTCACAAGCGGGAAAGGTACGAGCAGTACTTC
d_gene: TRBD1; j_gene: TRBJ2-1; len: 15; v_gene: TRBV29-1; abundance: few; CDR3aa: CSVDRRGPHYNEQFF; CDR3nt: TGCAGCGTTGACCGCAGGGGGCCTCACTACAATGAGCAGTTCTTC
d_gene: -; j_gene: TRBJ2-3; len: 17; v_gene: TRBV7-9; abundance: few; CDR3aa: CASSLAHRISSTDTQYF; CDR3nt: TGTGCCAGCAGCCTAGCCCACCGGATTTCTAGCACAGATACGCAGTATTTT
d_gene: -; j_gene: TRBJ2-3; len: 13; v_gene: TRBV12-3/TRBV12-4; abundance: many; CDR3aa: CASVRVSTDTQYF; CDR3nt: TGTGCCAGCGTGCGGGTCAGCACAGATACGCAGTATTTT
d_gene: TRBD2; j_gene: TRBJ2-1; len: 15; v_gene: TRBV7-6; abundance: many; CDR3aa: CASSPFRGGDNEQFF; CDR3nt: TGTGCCAGCAGCCCCTTTAGGGGAGGGGACAATGAGCAGTTCTTC
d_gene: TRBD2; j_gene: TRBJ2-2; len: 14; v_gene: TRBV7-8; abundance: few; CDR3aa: CASNRRRELGELFF; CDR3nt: TGTGCCAGCAATAGAAGGCGGGAGCTCGGGGAGCTGTTTTTT
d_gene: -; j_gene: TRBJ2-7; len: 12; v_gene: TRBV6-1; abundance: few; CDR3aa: CASTESSYEQYF; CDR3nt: TGTGCCAGCACTGAGAGCTCCTACGAGCAGTACTTC
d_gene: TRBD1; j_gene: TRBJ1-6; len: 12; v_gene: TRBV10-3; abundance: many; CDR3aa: CAISGTVPPLHF; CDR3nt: TGTGCCATCAGCGGGACAGTTCCACCCCTCCACTTT
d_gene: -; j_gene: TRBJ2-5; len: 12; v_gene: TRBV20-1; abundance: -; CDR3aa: CSARKPLDAQYF; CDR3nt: TGCAGTGCTAGAAAACCGCTTGATGCCCAGTACTTC
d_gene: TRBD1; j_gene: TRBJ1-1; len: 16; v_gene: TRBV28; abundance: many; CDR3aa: CASIASRTGGNTEAFF; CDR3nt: TGTGCCAGCATCGCATCTCGGACAGGGGGGAACACTGAAGCTTTCTTT
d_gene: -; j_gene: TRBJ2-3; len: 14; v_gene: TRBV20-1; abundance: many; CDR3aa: CSARDSGEGYTQYF; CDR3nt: TGCAGTGCTAGAGATTCCGGAGAGGGGTATACGCAGTATTTT